Following are 30 T cell receptor beta chains from one sample sequenced in a study of cytomegalovirus exposure and HLA in healthy donors. In the PCR, 60 Vbeta and 13 Jbeta primers were used. Sequenced by immunoSEQ multiplex PCR; TCRdb stores in-frame clones only, minus some. Of approximately 150,000 clones in the sample, 80% to 90% were seen once. Input material: PBMCs. These receptors were collected from a woman aged 18 to 35 in good health and CMV-seropositive.

The chain carries TRBV7-2 and TRBJ1-2, with unresolved D. Germline V lookup: CDR1 SGHTA, CDR2 FQGNSA. Trimming took 1 base from V and 1 from J, leaving 7 bases between them. This CDR3 is 14 amino acids long. This CDR3 is CASSLGGRNYGYTF. Here the CDR3 DNA reads TGTGCCAGCAGCTTAGGTGGCCGTAACTATGGCTACACCTTC.

This clone has more than one count but fewer than ten. V gene TRBV5-1 combines with J gene TRBJ2-1; weak D call: TRBD2 (6 bases). Germline V gene sequence: CDR1 SGHRS, CDR2 YFSETQ. The CDR3 has 12 amino acids. Trimming shortened V by 3 bases and J by 7 bases, and 8 bases separated the two germline ends. The CDR3 DNA reads as TGCGCCAGCAGCTGGGCGGGGAATGAGCAGTTCTTC. Translation: CASSWAGNEQFF. Variable domain in full (rest from reference TRBV5-1 and TRBJ2-1): KAGVTQTPRYLIKTRGQQVTLSCSPISGHRSVSWYQQTPGQGLQFLFEYFSETQRNKGNFPGRFSGRQFSNSRSEMNVSTLELGDSALYLCASSWAGNEQFFGPGTRLTVL.

The V and J genes are TRBV28 and TRBJ1-2, with D maybe TRBD1 (5 bases). The V gene's germline CDR1 is MDHEN and CDR2 SYDVKM. V was clipped by 4 bases and J by 2 bases, with 17 bases between them. The CDR3 is made up of 16 amino acids. The DNA for the CDR3 is TGTGCCAGCAGTTCCTCCCGGGACTTCTTGAACTATGGCTACACCTTC. Its translation is CASSSSRDFLNYGYTF.

CDR3 DNA sequence: TGTGCCAGCAGCTCGGCCAGGGGGGAGTCACCCCTCCACTTT. This sequence encodes CASSSARGESPLHF. The rearrangement links TRBV5-4 to TRBJ1-6; 7 positions match TRBD1. Germline lookup yields CDR1 SGHNT and CDR2 YYREEE (reference sequence). V shed 3 bases and J 10 bases; nucleotides not matched to a gene: 7. The CDR3 runs to 14 residues.

The chain joins TRBV4-1 to TRBJ1-5; TRBD1 might be the D (5 bases). V was shortened by 0 bases and J by 3 bases, with 9 bases between the two germline ends. Looked up from germline, CDR1 is MGHRA and CDR2 is YSYEKL. CDR3 size: 15 residues. The CDR3 loop is CASSQEHRSNQPQHF. Written as DNA, the CDR3 is TGCGCCAGCAGCCAAGAGCACAGGTCCAATCAGCCCCAGCATTTT.

A note on this clone: One end of the junction is discordant with germline, which a read error may explain. J is TRBJ2-7 and V is TRBV4-2; 9 bases are shared with TRBD1. Germline-derived CDR1 and CDR2 are LGHNA and YNFKEQ. This CDR3 is built from 15 residues. CDR3 in DNA: TGTACCAGCAGCCAAATTACCGGGACAGGGCACGAGCAGTACTTC. Translated: CTSSQITGTGHEQYF.

The chain has TRBV29-1 and TRBJ1-1, with a tentative D call TRBD1 (5 bases). V was clipped by 2 bases and J by 1 base, with 8 bases between them. Germline V gene sequence: CDR1 SQVTM, CDR2 ANQGSEA. The CDR3 contains 13 residues. The CDR3 loop reads CSVEKTENTEAFF. CDR3 nucleotide sequence: TGCAGCGTTGAAAAGACAGAGAACACTGAAGCTTTCTTT. The full variable domain, in which reference TRBV29-1 and TRBJ1-1 provide the parts outside the CDR3, is SAVISQKPSRDICQRGTSLTIQCQVDSQVTMMFWYRQQPGQSLTLIATANQGSEATYESGFVIDKFPISRPNLTFSTLTVSNMSPEDSSIYLCSVEKTENTEAFFGQGTRLTVV.

The rearrangement uses TRBV19 and TRBJ2-2, with 10 nucleotides matching TRBD2. This CDR3 contains 15 residues. V lost 7 bases to trimming and J lost 2 bases; unmatched junction nucleotides: 4. Germline V CDR1 and CDR2: LNHDA, SQIVND (reference sequence). CDR3 bases: TGTGCCAGTACGGGACTAGCGTTAAACACCGGGGAGCTGTTTTTT. Amino acid sequence: CASTGLALNTGELFF.

This clone was recorded a few times. The rearrangement links TRBV5-6 to TRBJ1-3; the D gene is possibly TRBD1 (5 bases). The CDR3 consists of 17 residues. Trimming stripped 3 bases from V and 0 bases from J, with 16 bases between. Germline V gives CDR1 SGHDT, CDR2 YYEEEE. CDR3 in DNA: TGTGCCAGCAGCTGGACCATGGACAAGCACTCTGGAAACACCATATATTTT. This encodes CASSWTMDKHSGNTIYF.

The chain combines TRBV5-1 with TRBJ2-5, with D tentatively TRBD1 (6 bases). The CDR3 runs 13 residues. Deletions cut 6 bases from V and 1 base from J, with 10 bases between. Germline lookup yields CDR1 SGHRS and CDR2 YFSETQ. CDR3 amino acids: CASTLGGQETQYF. CDR3 coding DNA: TGCGCCAGCACCCTAGGGGGCCAAGAGACCCAGTACTTC.

The rearrangement uses TRBV6-5 and TRBJ1-5, with D unclear. The CDR3 contains 16 residues. CDR1 is MNHEY and CDR2 is SVGAGI in the germline V gene. Trimming pared 1 base from V and 7 bases from J, leaving 17 bases between. The DNA of the CDR3 is TGTGCCAGCAGTTACTTTCGGACCCCGGCGGGGCAGCCCCAGCATTTT. As protein: CASSYFRTPAGQPQHF.

J is TRBJ1-2 and V is TRBV7-6; TRBD1 might be the D (6 bases). There are 13 residues in the CDR3. Trimming removed 0 bases at V and 9 bases at J, with 11 bases between. CDR1 and CDR2 from the germline V gene are SGHVS and FNYEAQ. The CDR3 sequence: CASSLAAGVSYTF. The DNA of the CDR3 is TGTGCCAGCAGCTTAGCGGCAGGGGTGAGCTACACCTTC.

This clone was observed a few times. CDR3 residues: CASSEQGMRKDTEAFF. CDR3 in DNA: TGTGCCAGCAGTGAGCAGGGGATGAGAAAGGACACTGAAGCTTTCTTT. V gene TRBV2 combines with J gene TRBJ1-1, with a tentative D call TRBD1 (6 bases). V shed 3 bases and J shed 3 bases, with 17 bases lying between them. The CDR3 runs to 16 residues. CDR1 is SNHLY and CDR2 is FYNNEI in the germline V gene.

This clone has more than one count but fewer than ten. CDR3 in amino acids: CASSQDVASGASTDTQYF. The CDR3 nucleotides are TGCGCCAGCAGCCAAGATGTGGCTAGCGGGGCTAGCACAGATACGCAGTATTTT. The chain employs TRBV4-3 and TRBJ2-3; 9 nucleotides agree with TRBD2. Germline trimming cut 0 bases from V and 0 bases from J; bases unmatched to any gene: 7. The CDR3 is 18 residues long. In germline, CDR1 is LGHNA, CDR2 YSLEER.

This chain links TRBV11-2 with TRBJ1-4; TRBD1 agrees at 8 bases. The CDR3 runs 18 residues. Trimming removed 2 bases from V and 8 bases from J; junction bases left unmatched: 16. Germline V gene data show CDR1 as SGHAT and CDR2 as FQNNGV. The CDR3 bases are TGTGCCAGCAGCTTATCGCCAAGGATTGCAGGGGGCCAGGAAAAACTGTTTTTT. Amino acids: CASSLSPRIAGGQEKLFF.

The chain uses TRBV9 and TRBJ1-4, with a possible D match to TRBD1 (6 bases). Trimming stripped 1 base from V and 7 bases from J, with 14 bases between. The V gene's germline CDR1 is SGDLS and CDR2 YYNGEE. The CDR3 has 15 residues. Written as DNA, the CDR3 is TGTGCCAGCAGCGTATCTGGGGGGGGGCGTGAAAAACTGTTTTTT. This sequence encodes CASSVSGGGREKLFF.

The V call is TRBV7-9, the J call TRBJ2-1, with 7 bases matching TRBD2. The germline V gene has CDR1 SEHNR and CDR2 FQNEAQ (reference sequence). The V gene end was trimmed by 5 bases and the J gene end by 2 bases; junction bases not matched to a gene: 9. The CDR3 spans 16 residues. The DNA for the CDR3 is TGTGCCAGCAGCCCCATGAGCGGGGCCGCCTACAATGAGCAGTTCTTC. Its protein product is CASSPMSGAAYNEQFF.

The chain employs TRBV29-1 and TRBJ1-1; 7 nucleotides line up with TRBD1. CDR1 SQVTM and CDR2 ANQGSEA come from the germline V gene. The J segment lost 1 base and the V segment lost 4 bases, leaving 6 bases of the junction unmatched. The CDR3 is 14 residues long. CDR3 in amino acids: CSVAGGHKNTEAFF. CDR3 coding DNA: TGCAGCGTTGCAGGGGGGCATAAGAACACTGAAGCTTTCTTT.

This sequence joins TRBV5-1 and TRBJ2-1; TRBD2 agrees at 7 bases. The CDR3 runs to 18 residues. Germline V gene lookup returns CDR1 SGHRS and CDR2 YFSETQ. The junction had 10 bases not matched to a gene; V was cut back by 1 base and J by 0 bases. The DNA for the CDR3 is TGCGCCAGCAGCTTGAATCCCACGGGGGGTAGCTCCTACAATGAGCAGTTCTTC. Its protein is CASSLNPTGGSSYNEQFF.

The V call is TRBV4-3, the J call TRBJ2-1, with TRBD2 as a possible D gene (5 bases). V lost 0 bases and J 14 bases, leaving 26 bases between the germline ends. CDR1 and CDR2 from the germline V gene are LGHNA and YSLEER. The CDR3 has 17 amino acids. The CDR3 here is CASSQDYHPSRTGQEFF. The CDR3, as DNA: TGCGCCAGCAGCCAAGATTATCATCCTAGCCGCACGGGTCAGGAGTTCTTC.

The sample holds many counts of this clone. V gene TRBV7-7 combines with J gene TRBJ2-7, with TRBD2 as a possible D gene (5 bases). CDR3 length: 14 residues. The V gene's germline CDR1 is SSHAT and CDR2 FNYEAQ (reference sequence). Trimming removed 5 bases from V and 0 bases from J, with 11 bases in between. The CDR3 DNA is TGTGCCAGCAGCCCGGCGGGCAGCTCCTACGAGCAGTACTTC. Translating gives CASSPAGSSYEQYF.

This chain uses TRBV19 with TRBJ2-7, with a possible D match to TRBD1 (6 bases). V was shortened by 1 base and J by 4 bases, with 11 bases between the two germline ends. The CDR3 covers 14 residues. Germline-derived CDR1 and CDR2 are LNHDA and SQIVND (reference sequence). The CDR3 region is CASSIADRRYEQYF. Written as DNA, the CDR3 is TGTGCCAGTAGTATAGCAGACAGGCGATACGAGCAGTACTTC. The full variable domain, its missing parts supplied by reference TRBV19 and TRBJ2-7, is DGGITQSPKYLFRKEGQNVTLSCEQNLNHDAMYWYRQDPGQGLRLIYYSQIVNDFQKGDIAEGYSVSREKKESFPLTVTSAQKNPTAFYLCASSIADRRYEQYFGPGTRLTVT.

In its sample, this clone was seen a few times. The CDR3 reads CASSLVLSSEQFF. CDR3 coding DNA: TGTGCCAGCAGCTTAGTATTGAGTTCTGAGCAGTTCTTC. V gene TRBV11-3 combines with J gene TRBJ2-1, with unresolved D. CDR1 and CDR2 from the germline V gene are SGHNT and YENEEA. V dropped 1 base and J dropped 9 bases, with 10 bases sitting between them. The length of the CDR3 is 13 residues.

The chain couples TRBV4-1 to TRBJ2-7; 7 nucleotides match TRBD1. CDR1 MGHRA and CDR2 YSYEKL come from the germline V gene. J lost 5 bases, V lost 3 bases, and 4 bases had no gene match. The CDR3 is made up of 13 amino acids. The CDR3 reads CASSHPGGNEQYF. CDR3 sequence (DNA): TGCGCCAGCAGCCACCCAGGGGGTAACGAGCAGTACTTC.

This clone was seen a handful of times. The gene calls are TRBV9 and TRBJ2-4; 7 bases fit TRBD1. V lost 2 bases, J lost 9 bases, and 5 bases stayed unmatched. The CDR3 totals 13 residues. Germline values: CDR1 SGDLS, CDR2 YYNGEE. CDR3 loop: CASSVSQGSIQYF. The CDR3 nucleotides are TGTGCCAGCAGCGTCTCACAGGGGAGCATTCAGTACTTC.

The rearrangement joins TRBV19 to TRBJ1-5; 9 bases agree with TRBD1. The trim removed 4 bases at V and 3 bases at J, leaving 4 bases unmatched. The CDR3 covers 15 residues. Germline CDR1 is LNHDA and CDR2 is SQIVND (reference sequence). The CDR3 bases are TGTGCCAGTAGTACCAGACAGGGGGTCAATCAGCCCCAGCATTTT. As protein: CASSTRQGVNQPQHF.

This chain connects TRBV6-1 to TRBJ1-1, with D unresolved. Germline CDR1 reads MNHNS; CDR2 reads SASEGT. Trimming cost V 7 bases and J 1 base, with 10 bases left between them. The CDR3 is 13 residues long. The CDR3 spells CASIRRGNTEAFF. For the CDR3, the DNA is TGTGCCAGCATCCGACGGGGGAACACTGAAGCTTTCTTT.

The chain links TRBV5-4 to TRBJ1-1; D uncertain. The CDR3 is made up of 16 amino acids. V was cut by 1 base and J by 3 bases, with 16 bases left in between. CDR1 and CDR2 from the germline V gene are SGHNT and YYREEE (reference sequence). The CDR3 loop is CASSLPGGYGYTEAFF. Written as DNA, the CDR3 is TGTGCCAGCAGCTTGCCGGGTGGTTACGGGTACACTGAAGCTTTCTTT.

This clone was seen more than once but under ten times. The chain links TRBV14 to TRBJ2-1, with 9 bases that match TRBD2. Germline V CDR1 and CDR2: SGHDN, FVKESK. V lost 4 bases and J lost 5; bases outside the gene matches: 6. The CDR3 extends over 15 amino acids. CDR3 nucleotide sequence: TGTGCCAGCAGCCCAGGGACTAGCAGAAACAATGAGCAGTTCTTC. This encodes CASSPGTSRNNEQFF.

J is TRBJ1-1 and V is TRBV2; D uncertain. Germline assignment: CDR1 SNHLY and CDR2 FYNNEI. The CDR3 is 13 amino acids. V lost 7 bases and J lost 3, with 12 bases in between. This CDR3 is CASTSPGDTEAFF. The CDR3 DNA reads as TGTGCCAGCACCTCGCCCGGGGACACTGAAGCTTTCTTT.